The 23 T cell receptor beta chains below were found in one sample sequenced in a study of OX40 agonist ivuxolimab in advanced cancers. Generated by immunoSEQ multiplex PCR, the TCRdb table keeps only in-frame clones and is missing some. The sample has 39,000 or so clones; 89% are singletons. Sequenced material: CD4+ or CD8+ T cells sorted from blood, taken in a trial of the OX40 agonist ivuxolimab. All receptors come from an adult with an advanced solid tumor such as melanoma, head and neck, liver or kidney cancer.

The V call is TRBV5-6, the J call TRBJ2-3; D is ambiguous. Germline CDR1 and CDR2: SGHDT and YYEEEE. CDR3 size: 13 residues. The germline V and J ends were trimmed by 4 bases and 4 bases, with 10 bases remaining between them. As DNA, the CDR3 is TGTGCCAGCAGCCCCGTTGGGTCAGATACGCAGTATTTT. Protein: CASSPVGSDTQYF.

V is TRBV5-8 and J is TRBJ2-7; the match to TRBD1 covers 7 bases. This CDR3 spans 14 amino acids. Looked up from germline, CDR1 is SGHTS and CDR2 is YDEGEE. V shed 7 bases, J shed 3 bases, and the junction held 10 bases outside the gene matches. CDR3 DNA: TGTGCCAGCCTTCAGGGACAGAACTTCTACGAGCAGTACTTC. Protein product: CASLQGQNFYEQYF.

In its sample, this clone was seen once. The CDR3: CASSPFMNSGNTIYF. The CDR3 coding sequence is TGTGCCAGCTCACCATTCATGAACTCTGGAAACACCATATATTTT. The chain employs TRBV18 and TRBJ1-3, with D unclear. Trimming left V 2 bases short and J 0 bases short, with 8 bases between. The germline V gene encodes CDR1 KGHSH and CDR2 LQKENI. The CDR3 covers 15 residues. The entire variable domain, with the rest obtained from reference TRBV18 and TRBJ1-3, is as follows: NAGVMQNPRHLVRRRGQEARLRCSPMKGHSHVYWYRQLPEEGLKFMVYLQKENIIDESGMPKERFSAEFPKEGPSILRIQQVVRGDSAAYFCASSPFMNSGNTIYFGEGSWLTVV.

The CDR3 DNA reads TGTGCCATCAGTGGGAAGAAGGACTATGGCTACACCTTC. Translated, it gives CAISGKKDYGYTF. The rearrangement links TRBV10-3 to TRBJ1-2; no definite D call. Between the trimmed V and J ends, which lost 4 bases and 3 bases, there was a span of 9 bases. The CDR3 has 13 amino acids. CDR1 is ENHRY, CDR2 SYGVKD, per germline.

V and J are TRBV5-6 and TRBJ1-5; 8 bases are a match to TRBD1. The V gene's germline CDR1 is SGHDT and CDR2 YYEEEE. The CDR3 spans 14 residues. The V gene end was trimmed by 5 bases and the J gene end by 7 bases; junction bases not matched to a gene: 8. CDR3: CASSLRDRGQPQHF. CDR3 bases: TGTGCCAGCAGTTTACGCGACAGGGGACAGCCCCAGCATTTT.

V usage is TRBV6-1 and J usage is TRBJ2-7; TRBD2 is a possible D gene (6 bases). V was clipped by 6 bases and J by 0 bases, with 12 bases between them. The CDR3 extends over 14 amino acids. The germline V gene encodes CDR1 MNHNS and CDR2 SASEGT. The CDR3 DNA follows: TGTGCCAGCAGGGAGGTAGCGGACTCCTACGAGCAGTACTTC. This sequence encodes CASREVADSYEQYF.

This clone was seen a handful of times. The chain has TRBV7-9 and TRBJ2-7; possibly TRBD1 for D (6 bases). The V end was cut by 5 bases, the J end by 0 bases, with 11 bases between. Germline CDR1 reads SEHNR; CDR2 reads FQNEAQ (reference sequence). This CDR3 has 14 residues. The CDR3 DNA sequence: TGTGCCAGCAGCCTCGGACAGAGCTCCTACGAGCAGTACTTC. It encodes CASSLGQSSYEQYF.

The chain employs TRBV7-2 and TRBJ1-2; D not resolved. The V gene's germline CDR1 is SGHTA and CDR2 FQGNSA. The germline V and J ends were trimmed by 5 bases and 2 bases, with 9 bases remaining between them. The CDR3 runs 13 residues. Written as DNA, the CDR3 is TGTGCCAGCAGCGCTGACTGGAACTATGGCTACACCTTC. This gives the protein CASSADWNYGYTF.

The rearrangement links TRBV7-3 to TRBJ2-5; D gene ambiguous. Germline loops: CDR1 SGHTA, CDR2 FQGTGA. Deletions cut 5 bases from V and 1 base from J, with 8 bases between. The CDR3 sequence is 13 residues long. CDR3 nucleotides: TGTGCCAGCAGCGCGCAGGCCCAAGAGACCCAGTACTTC. Protein product: CASSAQAQETQYF.

The rearrangement joins TRBV7-2 to TRBJ1-4; D gene uncertain. Deletions cut 8 bases from V and 4 bases from J, with 23 bases between. Germline CDR1 SGHTA, CDR2 FQGNSA. This CDR3 has 17 residues. The CDR3 sequence: CASRPRGFNPLNEKLFF. The CDR3 nucleotides read TGTGCCAGCCGCCCCCGAGGGTTTAACCCTCTTAATGAAAAACTGTTTTTT.

The CDR3 sequence: CASSSSRVEADTQYF. The DNA of the CDR3 is TGTGCCAGCAGTTCTTCCAGGGTTGAGGCAGATACGCAGTATTTT. This chain uses TRBV2 with TRBJ2-3; weak D call: TRBD1 (5 bases). CDR3 length: 15 amino acids. CDR1 and CDR2 (germline): SNHLY, FYNNEI. Trimming cost V 5 bases and J 4 bases, with 16 bases left between them.

The gene calls are TRBV19 and TRBJ2-2; 16 bases fit TRBD2. The trim removed 5 bases at V and 3 bases at J, leaving 6 bases unmatched. CDR1 LNHDA and CDR2 SQIVND come from the germline V gene (reference sequence). This CDR3 comprises 18 residues. The DNA of the CDR3 is TGTGCCAGTAGTCAGGGACTAGCGGGGGGGCCGGACACCGGGGAGCTGTTTTTT. Its translation is CASSQGLAGGPDTGELFF.

The J gene is TRBJ2-7, the V gene TRBV6-1; D is uncertain. Between the trimmed V and J ends, which lost 1 base and 0 bases, there was a span of 13 bases. CDR1 and CDR2 (germline): MNHNS, SASEGT. There are 16 residues in the CDR3. The CDR3 DNA reads TGTGCCAGCAGTGAAGGCCCGGCGGCTAGCTCCTACGAGCAGTACTTC. Translated: CASSEGPAASSYEQYF.

The chain employs TRBV6-1 and TRBJ2-7, with D maybe TRBD1 (5 bases). The CDR3 is 15 amino acids. Germline CDR1 MNHNS, CDR2 SASEGT. The V end lost 5 bases, the J end lost 3 bases, and 17 bases lay between the germline ends. DNA of the CDR3: TGTGCCAGCAGTAGCTCCCCAACAGGTGACTACGAGCAGTACTTC. It encodes CASSSSPTGDYEQYF.

Details on this clone: At the DNA level, this CDR3 is encoded by other sequences in the same sample as well. This sequence joins TRBV21-1 and TRBJ1-6. TRBV21-1 is deemed a pseudogene. This CDR3 has 17 amino acids. The DNA for the CDR3 is TGTGCCAGCAGCAAAGTTAGCAAAGCCCTCTTAAATTCACCCCTCCACTTT. This gives the protein CASSKVSKALLNSPLHF.

This clone is a singleton in its sample. The rearrangement links TRBV7-2 to TRBJ1-5, with D tentatively TRBD1 (5 bases). Germline CDR1 is SGHTA and CDR2 is FQGNSA. This CDR3 is built from 14 residues. Trimming left V 5 bases short and J 0 bases short, with 8 bases between. In DNA form, the CDR3 reads TGTGCCAGCAGCATCGACAGTAGCAATCAGCCCCAGCATTTT. This sequence encodes CASSIDSSNQPQHF. The full variable domain, its missing parts supplied by reference TRBV7-2 and TRBJ1-5, is GAGVSQSPSNKVTEKGKDVELRCDPISGHTALYWYRQSLGQGLEFLIYFQGNSAPDKSGLPSDRFSAERTGGSVSTLTIQRTQQEDSAVYLCASSIDSSNQPQHFGDGTRLSIL.

This rearrangement joins TRBV7-8 to TRBJ2-5, with D perhaps TRBD2 (6 bases). V lost 4 bases to trimming and J lost 4 bases, with 13 bases between them. Germline V gives CDR1 SGHVS, CDR2 FQNEAQ. The CDR3 covers 14 residues. The CDR3 region is CASSSSLARETQYF. Here the CDR3 DNA reads TGTGCCAGCAGCTCCTCACTAGCACGAGAGACCCAGTACTTC.

V and J are TRBV5-4 and TRBJ1-2, with 11 bases matching TRBD1. Germline-derived CDR1 and CDR2 are SGHNT and YYREEE (reference sequence). The V segment lost 4 bases and the J segment 6 bases; nucleotides outside the gene matches: 8. The CDR3 length is 15 residues. DNA for the CDR3: TGTGCCAGCAGCCCCCCCCGGACAGGGGGCGATGGCTACACCTTC. Amino acid sequence: CASSPPRTGGDGYTF. The complete variable domain, with remaining parts taken from reference TRBV5-4 and TRBJ1-2, reads ETGVTQSPTHLIKTRGQQVTLRCSSQSGHNTVSWYQQALGQGPQFIFQYYREEENGRGNFPPRFSGLQFPNYSSELNVNALELDDSALYLCASSPPRTGGDGYTFGSGTRLTVV.

This chain links TRBV9 with TRBJ2-5; 8 nucleotides match TRBD2. With 3 bases clipped from V and 5 bases from J, the junction kept 9 bases outside the gene matches. CDR3 length equals 15 residues. Germline CDR1 reads SGDLS; CDR2 reads YYNGEE. The CDR3 here is CASSATGLVGETQYF. CDR3 DNA sequence: TGTGCCAGCAGCGCCACGGGACTAGTGGGGGAGACCCAGTACTTC.

V gene TRBV6-6 combines with J gene TRBJ1-4, with 8 bases fitting TRBD1. Germline V gene sequence: CDR1 MNHNY, CDR2 SVGAGI (reference sequence). The V gene end was trimmed by 5 bases and the J gene end by 8 bases; junction bases not matched to a gene: 7. The CDR3 is 14 residues long. This CDR3 reads CASSPTGAVEKLFF. The CDR3 DNA follows: TGTGCCAGCAGTCCGACAGGGGCCGTAGAAAAACTGTTTTTT.

V usage is TRBV4-3 and J usage is TRBJ1-1; D is unclear. Looked up from germline, CDR1 is LGHNA and CDR2 is YSLEER. The CDR3 has 14 amino acids. V gave up 0 bases and J gave up 4 bases, with 9 bases separating them. CDR3 bases: TGCGCCAGCAGCCAAGATGAGCGCAGCACTGAAGCTTTCTTT. Translating gives CASSQDERSTEAFF.

The gene calls are TRBV4-1 and TRBJ2-1, with a tentative D call TRBD1 (5 bases). V gave up 3 bases and J gave up 5 bases, with 14 bases separating them. CDR1 and CDR2 from the germline V gene are MGHRA and YSYEKL. The CDR3 consists of 15 residues. In nucleotides, the CDR3 is TGCGCCAGCAGCCATCGACAGATTACTAACAATGAGCAGTTCTTC. Amino acid sequence: CASSHRQITNNEQFF.

The chain carries TRBV5-4 and TRBJ2-7; TRBD2 might be the D (5 bases). Germline-derived CDR1 and CDR2 are SGHNT and YYREEE (reference sequence). Trimming pared 0 bases from V and 2 bases from J, leaving 9 bases between. The CDR3 has 14 amino acids. CDR3 nucleotides: TGTGCCAGCAGCTTGGGAGGGTCTACCTACGAGCAGTACTTC. This sequence encodes CASSLGGSTYEQYF.